The present T cell receptor beta chain was sequenced within a study of CD4+ T cells in melanoma. In its sample, this clone was seen once. The antigen is unknown. Study results and limitations: CD8+ T cell, macrophage and B cell function reportedly correlated with neoantigen-specific CD4+ T cells. Diverse differentiation states were reported for melanoma neoantigen-specific CD4+ T cells.

Libraries were prepared by immunoSEQ multiplex PCR; TCRdb keeps only in-frame clonotypes and omits some of them. The sample consists of 20,000 or so clones, just under 80% of them appearing once. Deletions cut 1 base from V and 6 bases from J, with 13 bases between. The CDR3 contains 14 residues. Germline V gives CDR1 MGHRA, CDR2 YSYEKL. This clonotype was obtained from a human donor with melanoma. V gene TRBV4-1 combines with J gene TRBJ2-7; D perhaps matches TRBD1 (6 bases). The chain's CDR3 is CASSQVGRGGEQYF. CDR3 coding DNA: TGCGCCAGCAGCCAAGTTGGGAGAGGGGGCGAGCAGTACTTC.